This TCR beta chain was sequenced in a study of shared clonotypes between healthy human individuals. General study results and limits: Although depth was large, rarefaction showed that sequencing of the sorted subsets was incomplete. Limited genetic and exposure-history diversity came from having few donors.

The naive CD8 population came from CD45RO-negative cells selected for CCR7, without terminally differentiated effector memory CD45RA+ cells. Those who donated, Caucasian adults without exception, all lived in Nashville, Tennessee. This clone was seen a handful of times. Antigen specificity is unknown. This CDR3 is 12 amino acids long. CDR1 and CDR2 (germline): SEHNR, FQNEAQ (reference sequence). The V end was cut by 8 bases, the J end by 6 bases, with 14 bases between. Assay: immunoSEQ multiplex PCR; the TCRdb copy retains only in-frame clones and omits some. Of roughly 2.1 million clones in the sample, roughly 91% were seen once.

Sequencing used naive CD8+ T cells from PBMCs. The V and J genes are TRBV7-9 and TRBJ2-7; D is possibly TRBD1 or TRBD2 (5 bases each). The sequence was collected from a man aged 18 to 35 in good health. Some clones in this sample may be carry-over from other donors' samples. In nucleotides, the CDR3 is TGTGCCAGCGAGTCAGCAGGGAGCGAGCAGTACTTC. As protein: CASESAGSEQYF.